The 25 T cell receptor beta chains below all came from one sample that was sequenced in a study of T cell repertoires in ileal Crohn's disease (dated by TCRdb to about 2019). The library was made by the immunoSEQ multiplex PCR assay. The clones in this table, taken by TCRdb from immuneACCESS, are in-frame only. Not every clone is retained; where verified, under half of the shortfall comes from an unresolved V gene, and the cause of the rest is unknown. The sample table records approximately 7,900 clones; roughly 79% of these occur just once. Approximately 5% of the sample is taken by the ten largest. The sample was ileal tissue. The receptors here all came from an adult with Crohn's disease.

CDR3 nucleotides: TGTGCCAGCAGCACAGGGCGTTACAATGAGCAGTTCTTC. This encodes CASSTGRYNEQFF. This rearrangement joins TRBV7-8 to TRBJ2-1, with a tentative D call TRBD1 (6 bases). Germline assignment: CDR1 SGHVS and CDR2 FQNEAQ. The CDR3 length is 13 residues. Trimming stripped 5 bases from V and 4 bases from J, with 9 bases between.

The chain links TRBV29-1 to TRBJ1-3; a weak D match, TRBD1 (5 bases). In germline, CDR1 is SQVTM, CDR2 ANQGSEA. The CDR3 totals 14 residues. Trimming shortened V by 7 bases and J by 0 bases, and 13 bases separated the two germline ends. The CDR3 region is CSAKGGGSGNTIYF. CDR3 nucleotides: TGCAGCGCTAAGGGCGGGGGCTCTGGAAACACCATATATTTT.

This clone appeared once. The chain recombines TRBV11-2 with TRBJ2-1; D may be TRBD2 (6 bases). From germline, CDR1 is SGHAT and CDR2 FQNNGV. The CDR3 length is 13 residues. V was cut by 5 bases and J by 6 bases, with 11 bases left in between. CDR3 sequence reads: CASSPGRGNEQFF. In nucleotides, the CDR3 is TGTGCCAGCAGCCCCGGGAGAGGCAATGAGCAGTTCTTC.

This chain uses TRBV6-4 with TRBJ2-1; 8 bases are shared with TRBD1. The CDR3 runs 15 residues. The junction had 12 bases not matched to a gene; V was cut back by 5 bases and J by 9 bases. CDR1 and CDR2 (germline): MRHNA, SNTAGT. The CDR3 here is CASSKDQGAAAEQFF. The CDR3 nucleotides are TGTGCCAGCAGTAAGGATCAGGGGGCAGCGGCTGAGCAGTTCTTC.

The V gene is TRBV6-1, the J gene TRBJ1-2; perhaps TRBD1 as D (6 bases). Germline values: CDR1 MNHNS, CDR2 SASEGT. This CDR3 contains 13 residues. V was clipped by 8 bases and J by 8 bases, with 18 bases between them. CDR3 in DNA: TGTGCCAGCTCTGCGGCAGGGGCATACGGCTACACCTTC. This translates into CASSAAGAYGYTF.

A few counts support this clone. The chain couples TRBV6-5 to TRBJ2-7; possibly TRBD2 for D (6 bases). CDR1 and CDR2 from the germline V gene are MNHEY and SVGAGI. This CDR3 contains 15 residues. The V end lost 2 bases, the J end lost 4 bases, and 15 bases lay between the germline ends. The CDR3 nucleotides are TGTGCCAGCAGTTACCAGACTAGTAGGTCGTACGAGCAGTACTTC. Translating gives CASSYQTSRSYEQYF.

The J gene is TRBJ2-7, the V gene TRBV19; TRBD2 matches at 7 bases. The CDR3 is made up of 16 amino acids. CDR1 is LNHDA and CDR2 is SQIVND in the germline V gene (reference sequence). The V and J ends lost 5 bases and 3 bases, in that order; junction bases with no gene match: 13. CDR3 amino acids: CASSPIRVAGSYEQYF. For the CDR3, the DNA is TGTGCCAGTAGTCCCATCCGGGTAGCGGGTAGCTACGAGCAGTACTTC.

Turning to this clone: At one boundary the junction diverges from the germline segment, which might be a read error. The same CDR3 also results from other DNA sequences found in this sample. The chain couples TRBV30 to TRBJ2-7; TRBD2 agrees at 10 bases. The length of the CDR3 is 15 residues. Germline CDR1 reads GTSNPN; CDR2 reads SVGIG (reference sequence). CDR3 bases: TGCGCCTGGAGTGTACCGAGCGGGAGGGCCTACGAGCAGTACTTC. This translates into CAWSVPSGRAYEQYF.

CDR3 region: CASSWRERDTGELFF. CDR3 sequence (DNA): TGTGCCAGCAGTTGGCGGGAGCGGGACACCGGGGAGCTGTTTTTT. V is TRBV25-1 and J is TRBJ2-2, with 7 bases that match TRBD2. V was clipped by 5 bases and J by 3 bases; unmatched bases: 6. CDR3 length: 15 amino acids. The germline V gene encodes CDR1 MGHDK and CDR2 SYGVNS.

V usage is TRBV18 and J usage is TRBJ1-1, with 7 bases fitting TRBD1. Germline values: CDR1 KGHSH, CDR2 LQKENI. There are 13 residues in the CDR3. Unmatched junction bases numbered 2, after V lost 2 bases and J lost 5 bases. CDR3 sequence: CASSPKQGTEAFF. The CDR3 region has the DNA TGTGCCAGCTCACCAAAACAGGGGACTGAAGCTTTCTTT.

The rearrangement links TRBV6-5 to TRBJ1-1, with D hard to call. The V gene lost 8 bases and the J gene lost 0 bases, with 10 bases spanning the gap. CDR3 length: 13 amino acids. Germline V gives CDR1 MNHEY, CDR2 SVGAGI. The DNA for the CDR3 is TGTGCCAGCGGTCAGGTTTTGAACACTGAAGCTTTCTTT. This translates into CASGQVLNTEAFF.

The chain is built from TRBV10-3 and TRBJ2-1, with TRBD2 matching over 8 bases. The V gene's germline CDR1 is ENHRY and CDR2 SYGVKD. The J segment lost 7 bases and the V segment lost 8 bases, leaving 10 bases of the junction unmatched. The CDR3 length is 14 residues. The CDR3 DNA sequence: TGTGCCATCTCCAATAGCGGGAATGGGAATGAGCAGTTCTTC. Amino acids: CAISNSGNGNEQFF.

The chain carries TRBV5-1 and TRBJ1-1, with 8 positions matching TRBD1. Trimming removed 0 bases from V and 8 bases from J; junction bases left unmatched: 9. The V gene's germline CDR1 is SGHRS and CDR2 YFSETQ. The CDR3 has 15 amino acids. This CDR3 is CASSLDPQGVVEAFF. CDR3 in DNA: TGCGCCAGCAGCTTGGACCCACAGGGGGTGGTAGAAGCTTTCTTT. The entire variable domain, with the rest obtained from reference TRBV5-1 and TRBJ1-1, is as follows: KAGVTQTPRYLIKTRGQQVTLSCSPISGHRSVSWYQQTPGQGLQFLFEYFSETQRNKGNFPGRFSGRQFSNSRSEMNVSTLELGDSALYLCASSLDPQGVVEAFFGQGTRLTVV.

The CDR3: CASSQDLLGTYEQYF. In nucleotides, the CDR3 is TGTGCCAGCAGCCAAGATCTGCTCGGGACCTACGAGCAGTACTTC. The V and J genes are TRBV4-2 and TRBJ2-7; weak D call: TRBD2 (5 bases). Trimming cost V 0 bases and J 2 bases, with 11 bases left between them. The CDR3 runs 15 residues. The V gene's germline CDR1 is LGHNA and CDR2 YNFKEQ.

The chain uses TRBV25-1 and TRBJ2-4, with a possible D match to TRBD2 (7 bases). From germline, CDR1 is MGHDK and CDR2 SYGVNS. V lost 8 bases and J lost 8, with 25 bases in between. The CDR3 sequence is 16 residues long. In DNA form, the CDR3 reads TGTGCCAGCTCCCAAACGGGGGGCGCAGAGGAAGACATTCAGTACTTC. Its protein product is CASSQTGGAEEDIQYF.

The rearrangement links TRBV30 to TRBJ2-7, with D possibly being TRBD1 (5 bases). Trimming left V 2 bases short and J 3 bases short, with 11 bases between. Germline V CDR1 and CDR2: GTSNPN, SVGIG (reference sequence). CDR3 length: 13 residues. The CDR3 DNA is TGTGCCTGGAGTTGGGGCAGGAGCTACGAGCAGTACTTC. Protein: CAWSWGRSYEQYF.

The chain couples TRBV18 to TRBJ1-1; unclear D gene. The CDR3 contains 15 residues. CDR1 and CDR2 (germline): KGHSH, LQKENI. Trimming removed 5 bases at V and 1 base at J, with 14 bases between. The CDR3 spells CASSKGNPGNTEAFF. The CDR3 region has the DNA TGTGCCAGCTCAAAAGGAAACCCAGGGAACACTGAAGCTTTCTTT.

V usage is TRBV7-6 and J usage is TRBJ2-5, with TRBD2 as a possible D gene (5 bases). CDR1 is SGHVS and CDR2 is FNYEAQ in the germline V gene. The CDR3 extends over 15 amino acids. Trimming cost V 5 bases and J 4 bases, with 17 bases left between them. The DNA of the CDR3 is TGTGCCAGCAGCGCCCTGAGGGTGATCCCAGAGACCCAGTACTTC. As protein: CASSALRVIPETQYF.

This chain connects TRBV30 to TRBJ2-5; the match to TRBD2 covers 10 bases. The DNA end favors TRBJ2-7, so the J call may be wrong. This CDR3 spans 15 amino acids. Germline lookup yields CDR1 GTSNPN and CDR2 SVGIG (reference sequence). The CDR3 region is CAWSVPSGRAYEQYF. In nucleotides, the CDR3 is TGTGCCTGGAGTGTACCGAGCGGGAGGGCCTACGAGCAGTACTTC.

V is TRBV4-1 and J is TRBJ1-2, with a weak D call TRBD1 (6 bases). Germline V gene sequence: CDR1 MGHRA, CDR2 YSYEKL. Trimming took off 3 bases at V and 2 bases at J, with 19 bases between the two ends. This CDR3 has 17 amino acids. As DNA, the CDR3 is TGCGCCAGCAGCCAGGCTGGACAGCTACGCAAGAACTATGGCTACACCTTC. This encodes CASSQAGQLRKNYGYTF.

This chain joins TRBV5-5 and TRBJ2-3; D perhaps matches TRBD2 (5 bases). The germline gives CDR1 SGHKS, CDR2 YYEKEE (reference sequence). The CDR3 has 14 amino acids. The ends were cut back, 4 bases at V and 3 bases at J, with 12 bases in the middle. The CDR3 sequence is CASSRGTRTDTQYF. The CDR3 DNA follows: TGTGCCAGCAGCCGCGGAACTAGGACAGATACGCAGTATTTT.

The CDR3: CASSPLVLNTEAFF. The CDR3 DNA is TGTGCCAGCTCACCGTTAGTCCTGAACACTGAAGCTTTCTTT. The chain recombines TRBV18 with TRBJ1-1; D not certain. This CDR3 region has 14 residues. The germline V and J ends were trimmed by 3 bases and 0 bases, with 8 bases remaining between them. Germline V CDR1 and CDR2: KGHSH, LQKENI.

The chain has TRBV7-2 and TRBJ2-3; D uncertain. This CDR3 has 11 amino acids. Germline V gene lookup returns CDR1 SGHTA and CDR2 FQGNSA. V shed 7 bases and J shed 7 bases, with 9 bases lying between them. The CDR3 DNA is TGTGCCAGCACCCCCAGAAATACGCAGTATTTT. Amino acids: CASTPRNTQYF.

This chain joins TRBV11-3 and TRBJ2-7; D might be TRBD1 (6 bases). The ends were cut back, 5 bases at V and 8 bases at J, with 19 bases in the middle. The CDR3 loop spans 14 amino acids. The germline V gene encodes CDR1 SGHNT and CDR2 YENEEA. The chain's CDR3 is CASSPGTTSSKQYF. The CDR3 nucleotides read TGTGCCAGCAGCCCAGGGACAACCTCTTCGAAGCAGTACTTC.

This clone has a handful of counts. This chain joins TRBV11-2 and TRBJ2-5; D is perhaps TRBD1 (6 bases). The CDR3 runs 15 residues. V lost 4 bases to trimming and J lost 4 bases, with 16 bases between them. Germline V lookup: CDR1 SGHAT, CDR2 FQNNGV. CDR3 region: CASSSAQTGGETQYF. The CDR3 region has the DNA TGTGCCAGCAGCTCAGCACAGACAGGAGGAGAGACCCAGTACTTC. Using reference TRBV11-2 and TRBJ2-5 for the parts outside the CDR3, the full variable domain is EAGVAQSPRYKIIEKRQSVAFWCNPISGHATLYWYQQILGQGPKLLIQFQNNGVVDDSQLPKDRFSAERLKGVDSTLKIQPAKLEDSAVYLCASSSAQTGGETQYFGPGTRLLVL.